This TCR beta chain was sequenced during a study of technical replicates of blood from a handful of donors. Sequenced by immunoSEQ multiplex PCR; TCRdb stores in-frame clones only, minus some. The table includes approximately 84,000 clones, about 98% detected once. This sequence originates from a human donor in good health. Sequences were obtained from T cells isolated from PBMCs.

CDR3: CATPQTGEVQETQYF. CDR3 bases: TGTGCCACACCCCAGACAGGGGAAGTCCAAGAGACCCAGTACTTC. The rearrangement joins TRBV10-3 to TRBJ2-5; TRBD1 agrees at 8 bases. Unmatched junction bases numbered 11, after V lost 10 bases and J lost 1 base. Per germline, CDR1 ENHRY and CDR2 SYGVKD. CDR3 size: 15 residues.